The rows below give T cell receptor beta chains drawn from one sample of a study of T cell responses to AZD1222 COVID-19 vaccine. Only in-frame clones appear in the TCRdb table, and some are missing; sequencing was by immunoSEQ multiplex PCR. Of 130,000 or so clones listed, approximately 85% are singletons. The sequencing used peripheral blood, collected on day 0 of AZD1222 vaccination. These receptors were obtained from an adult in good health. CDR3s include the opening cysteine and the closing phenylalanine or tryptophan. The D gene is left open where the match is weak. Rows may omit the clone size; those that give it use once, few, many or a size class.

cdr3_aa	cdr3_nt	clone_size	v_call	d_call	j_call
CASSYRSGHYEQYF	TGTGCCAGCAGTTACCGTAGCGGCCACTACGAGCAGTACTTC	NA	TRBV6-2/TRBV6-3	NA	TRBJ2-7
CASSQSPGHLSSYEQYF	TGTGCCAGCTCACAGTCTCCGGGACACTTAAGCTCCTACGAGCAGTACTTC	NA	TRBV18	NA	TRBJ2-7
CASSLGEETEAFF	TGTGCCAGCAGCTTGGGCGAGGAAACTGAAGCTTTCTTT	NA	TRBV7-2	NA	TRBJ1-1
CASSDTENYGYTF	TGTGCCAGCAGCGATACAGAGAACTATGGCTACACCTTC	NA	TRBV6-5	NA	TRBJ1-2
CATSRETASSGNTIYF	TGTGCCACCAGCAGAGAGACGGCCAGCTCTGGAAACACCATATATTTT	NA	TRBV15	NA	TRBJ1-3
CASSQGVANTGELFF	TGCGCCAGCAGCCAAGGCGTTGCGAACACCGGGGAGCTGTTTTTT	NA	TRBV4-3	NA	TRBJ2-2
CASSRGQGMYQPQHF	TGTGCCAGTAGTAGGGGACAGGGGATGTATCAGCCCCAGCATTTT	NA	TRBV19	TRBD1	TRBJ1-5
CASSPTEGTDTQYF	TGTGCCAGCAGCCCGACGGAGGGGACAGATACGCAGTATTTT	NA	TRBV13	NA	TRBJ2-3
CASSLLRRNTEAFF	TGTGCCAGCAGCTTATTACGGCGGAACACTGAAGCTTTCTTT	NA	TRBV7-8	NA	TRBJ1-1
CASSLPQGATNEKLFF	TGTGCCAGCAGCTTACCACAGGGAGCAACTAATGAAAAACTGTTTTTT	once	TRBV7-9	NA	TRBJ1-4
CASSHRSVGTDTQYF	TGCGCCAGCAGTCATAGGAGTGTCGGCACAGATACGCAGTATTTT	NA	TRBV5-1	NA	TRBJ2-3
CASSLGLARYEQYF	TGTGCCAGCAGCTTAGGGCTAGCGAGGTACGAGCAGTACTTC	NA	TRBV7-2	NA	TRBJ2-7
CASSPADRGLGEQYF	TGTGCCAGCTCACCAGCCGACAGGGGGCTAGGCGAGCAGTACTTC	NA	TRBV18	TRBD1	TRBJ2-7
CASSQGQGVQWGLYGYTF	TGTGCCAGCAGCCAAGGACAGGGGGTACAATGGGGTCTATATGGCTACACCTTC	few	TRBV5-4	TRBD1	TRBJ1-2
CASNPRQNQPQHF	TGTGCCAGCAACCCGCGCCAGAATCAGCCCCAGCATTTT	few	TRBV6-8	NA	TRBJ1-5
CASSHRGQRYEQYF	TGTGCCAGCAGCCACAGGGGGCAGAGGTACGAGCAGTACTTC	NA	TRBV6-5	TRBD1	TRBJ2-7
CASSKPPGKQSSYEQYF	TGTGCCAGCAGTAAACCCCCCGGGAAGCAGAGCTCCTACGAGCAGTACTTC	NA	TRBV2	NA	TRBJ2-7
CASSRPRDSGNTIYF	TGTGCCAGCAGTAGACCTAGGGATTCTGGAAACACCATATATTTT	NA	TRBV6-5	NA	TRBJ1-3